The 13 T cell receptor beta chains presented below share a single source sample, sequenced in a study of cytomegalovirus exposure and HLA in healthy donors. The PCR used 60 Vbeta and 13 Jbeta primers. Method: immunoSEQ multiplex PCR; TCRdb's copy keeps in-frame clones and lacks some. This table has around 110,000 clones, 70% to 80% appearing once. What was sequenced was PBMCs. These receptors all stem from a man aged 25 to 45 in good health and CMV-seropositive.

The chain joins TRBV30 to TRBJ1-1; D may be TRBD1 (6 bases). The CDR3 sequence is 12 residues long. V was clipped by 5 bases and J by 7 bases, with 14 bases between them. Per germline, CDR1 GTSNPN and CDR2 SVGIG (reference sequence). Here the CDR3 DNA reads TGTGCCTGGGGACAGACGATCAATGAAGCTTTCTTT. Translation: CAWGQTINEAFF.

The CDR3 DNA is TGTGCCAGCAGCGCCATCGACAGGGTGGTCGGCTACACCTTC. Its protein is CASSAIDRVVGYTF. The J gene is TRBJ1-2, the V gene TRBV5-4; TRBD1 aligns across 7 bases. V shed 4 bases and J 8 bases; nucleotides not matched to a gene: 11. From germline, CDR1 is SGHNT and CDR2 YYREEE (reference sequence). This CDR3 has 14 amino acids.

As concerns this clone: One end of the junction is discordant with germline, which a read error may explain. CDR3 bases: TGTTCCAGCAGCCCCCCAGGGGGCCTACAATACAATGAGCAGTTCTTC. Translated: CSSSPPGGLQYNEQFF. The genes are TRBV7-9 and TRBJ2-1; 8 nucleotides align to TRBD1. The CDR3 spans 16 residues. From germline, CDR1 is SEHNR and CDR2 FQNEAQ (reference sequence).

The DNA for the CDR3 is TGTGCCAGCTCACCACCTACCGACAGATCCGAGCAGTACTTC. Amino acid sequence: CASSPPTDRSEQYF. The rearrangement joins TRBV18 to TRBJ2-7, with a weak D call TRBD1 (5 bases). V was trimmed by 0 bases and J by 6 bases, leaving 12 bases between them. The CDR3 consists of 14 residues. Germline values: CDR1 KGHSH, CDR2 LQKENI.

CDR3 nucleotide sequence: TGTGCCAGCAGCTTGCAGGGGCAGGGTGGCTACACCTTC. Translating gives CASSLQGQGGYTF. V is TRBV7-9 and J is TRBJ1-2; D is perhaps TRBD1 (6 bases). Per the germline V gene, CDR1 is SEHNR and CDR2 is FQNEAQ (reference sequence). The CDR3 is made up of 13 amino acids. The V end was cut by 3 bases, the J end by 7 bases, with 12 bases between.

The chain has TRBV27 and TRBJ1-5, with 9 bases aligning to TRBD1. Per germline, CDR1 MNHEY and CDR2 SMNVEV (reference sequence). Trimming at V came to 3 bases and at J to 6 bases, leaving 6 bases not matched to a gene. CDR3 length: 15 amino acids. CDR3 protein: CASSLGQGFSQPQHF. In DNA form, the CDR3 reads TGTGCCAGCAGTTTGGGACAGGGATTTTCTCAGCCCCAGCATTTT.

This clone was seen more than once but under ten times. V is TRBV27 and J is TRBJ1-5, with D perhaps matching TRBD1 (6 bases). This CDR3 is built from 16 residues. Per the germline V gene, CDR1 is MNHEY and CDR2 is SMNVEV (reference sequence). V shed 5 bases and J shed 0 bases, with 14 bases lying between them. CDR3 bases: TGTGCCAGCAGTCAAGGGCAGGGGCTTAGCAATCAGCCCCAGCATTTT. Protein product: CASSQGQGLSNQPQHF.

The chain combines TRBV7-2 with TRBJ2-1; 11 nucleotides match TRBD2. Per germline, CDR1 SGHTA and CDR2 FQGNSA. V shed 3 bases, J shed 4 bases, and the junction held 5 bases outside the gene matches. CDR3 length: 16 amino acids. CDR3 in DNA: TGTGCCAGCAGCTTTTCACTAGCGGGGGAGTACAATGAGCAGTTCTTC. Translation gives CASSFSLAGEYNEQFF. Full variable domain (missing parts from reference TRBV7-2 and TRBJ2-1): GAGVSQSPSNKVTEKGKDVELRCDPISGHTALYWYRQSLGQGLEFLIYFQGNSAPDKSGLPSDRFSAERTGGSVSTLTIQRTQQEDSAVYLCASSFSLAGEYNEQFFGPGTRLTVL.

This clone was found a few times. CDR3 in DNA: TGTGCCAGCAGCCGACAGGGGGCAAGATCACCCCTCCACTTT. Amino acid sequence: CASSRQGARSPLHF. This chain links TRBV7-9 with TRBJ1-6; TRBD1 aligns across 10 bases. The CDR3 runs 14 residues. J gave up 10 bases and V 5 bases, and 5 bases lay outside the gene matches. CDR1 and CDR2 from the germline V gene are SEHNR and FQNEAQ (reference sequence).

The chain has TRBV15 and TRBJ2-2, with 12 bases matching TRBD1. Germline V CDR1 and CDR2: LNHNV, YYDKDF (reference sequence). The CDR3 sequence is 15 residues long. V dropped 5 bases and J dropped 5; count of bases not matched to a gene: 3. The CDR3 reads CATSRDRGRTGELFF. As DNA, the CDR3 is TGTGCCACCAGCCGGGACAGGGGGCGAACCGGGGAGCTGTTTTTT. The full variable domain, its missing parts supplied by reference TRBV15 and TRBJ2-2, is DAMVIQNPRYQVTQFGKPVTLSCSQTLNHNVMYWYQQKSSQAPKLLFHYYDKDFNNEADTPDNFQSRRPNTSFCFLDIRSPGLGDTAMYLCATSRDRGRTGELFFGEGSRLTVL.

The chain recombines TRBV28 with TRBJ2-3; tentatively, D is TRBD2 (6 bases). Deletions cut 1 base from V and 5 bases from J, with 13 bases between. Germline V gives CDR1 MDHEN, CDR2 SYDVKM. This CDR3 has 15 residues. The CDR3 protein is CASSLLGVAEDTQYF. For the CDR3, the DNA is TGTGCCAGCAGTTTATTAGGGGTAGCGGAAGATACGCAGTATTTT. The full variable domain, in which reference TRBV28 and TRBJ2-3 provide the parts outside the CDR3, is DVKVTQSSRYLVKRTGEKVFLECVQDMDHENMFWYRQDPGLGLRLIYFSYDVKMKEKGDIPEGYSVSREKKERFSLILESASTNQTSMYLCASSLLGVAEDTQYFGPGTRLTVL.

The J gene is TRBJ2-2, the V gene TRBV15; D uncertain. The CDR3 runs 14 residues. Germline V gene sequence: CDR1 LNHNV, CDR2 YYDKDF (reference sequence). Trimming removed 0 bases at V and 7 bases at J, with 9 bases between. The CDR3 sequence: CATSREQPGGELFF. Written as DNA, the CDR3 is TGTGCCACCAGCAGAGAGCAGCCGGGCGGGGAGCTGTTTTTT.

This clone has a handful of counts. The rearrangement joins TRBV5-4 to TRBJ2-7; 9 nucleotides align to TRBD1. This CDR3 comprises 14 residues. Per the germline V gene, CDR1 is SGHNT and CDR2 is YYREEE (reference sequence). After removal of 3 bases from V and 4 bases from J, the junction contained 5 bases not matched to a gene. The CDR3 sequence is CASSSGTGTYEQYF. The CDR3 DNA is TGTGCCAGCAGCTCCGGGACAGGGACATACGAGCAGTACTTC.